This T cell receptor (beta chain) was identified during a study of T cells in localized non-small cell lung cancer. TCRdb keeps only in-frame clones here, not all; method: immunoSEQ multiplex PCR. The sample lists around 140,000 clones, roughly 90% occurring once. Per the germline V gene, CDR1 is SGHRS and CDR2 is YFSETQ. Trimming took 0 bases from V and 0 from J, leaving 9 bases between them. This CDR3 is 15 amino acids long. This TCR was recovered from a female donor over 55 with stage I lung adenocarcinoma. The chain combines TRBV5-1 with TRBJ1-1; D may be TRBD1 (6 bases). Sequencing was performed on peripheral blood, taken before any cancer treatment. The CDR3 protein is CASSLVDRMNTEAFF. The CDR3 DNA reads as TGCGCCAGCAGCTTGGTAGACAGGATGAACACTGAAGCTTTCTTT.